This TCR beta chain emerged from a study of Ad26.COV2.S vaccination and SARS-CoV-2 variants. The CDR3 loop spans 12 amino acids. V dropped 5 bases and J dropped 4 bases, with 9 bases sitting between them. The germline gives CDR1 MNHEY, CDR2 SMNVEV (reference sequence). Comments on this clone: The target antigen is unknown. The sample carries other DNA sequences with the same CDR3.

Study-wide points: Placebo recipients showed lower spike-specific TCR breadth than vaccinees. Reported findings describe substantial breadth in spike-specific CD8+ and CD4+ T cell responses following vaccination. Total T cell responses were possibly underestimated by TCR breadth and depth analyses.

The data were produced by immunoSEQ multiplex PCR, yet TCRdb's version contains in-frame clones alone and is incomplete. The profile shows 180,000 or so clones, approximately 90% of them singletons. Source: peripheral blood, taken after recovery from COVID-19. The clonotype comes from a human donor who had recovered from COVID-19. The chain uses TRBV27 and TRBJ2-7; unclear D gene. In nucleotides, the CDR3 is TGTGCCAGCAGTCCCTCTGGGTACGAGCAGTACTTC. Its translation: CASSPSGYEQYF.